This T cell receptor (beta chain) was captured in a study of cytomegalovirus exposure and HLA in healthy donors. Study-wide context: Clustering assigned around 77% of the approximately 430 genotyped donors to the Caucasian-associated ancestry cluster.

The CDR3 is 10 amino acids. V shed 8 bases and J 7 bases; nucleotides not matched to a gene: 4. Germline loops: CDR1 GTSNPN, CDR2 SVGIG (reference sequence). Amplification used 60 Vbeta primers and 13 Jbeta primers. Profiled with immunoSEQ multiplex PCR; TCRdb holds only in-frame clones, not every one. Among some 62,000 clones listed, approximately 89% were seen once. The receptor's source is a man aged 18 to 29 in good health and CMV-seronegative. This chain joins TRBV30 and TRBJ1-1, with 7 bases that match TRBD1. The material sequenced was PBMCs. The CDR3 region is CAGGQREAFF. Here the CDR3 DNA reads TGTGCCGGGGGACAGCGTGAAGCTTTCTTT.